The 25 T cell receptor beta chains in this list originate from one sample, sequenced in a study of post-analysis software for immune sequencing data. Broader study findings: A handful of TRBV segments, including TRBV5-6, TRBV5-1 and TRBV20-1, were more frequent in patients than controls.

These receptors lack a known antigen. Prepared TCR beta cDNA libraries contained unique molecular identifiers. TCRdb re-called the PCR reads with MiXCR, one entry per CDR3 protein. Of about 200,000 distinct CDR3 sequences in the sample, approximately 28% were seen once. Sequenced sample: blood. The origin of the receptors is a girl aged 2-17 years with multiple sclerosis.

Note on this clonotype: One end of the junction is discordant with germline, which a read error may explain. CDR3 sequence (DNA): TGTGCCAGCAGCCCGGGACTCCAGGGGAACACTCAGTACTTC. The encoded protein is CASSPGLQGNTQYF. The chain joins TRBV7-2 to TRBJ2-4; D could derive from TRBD1 or TRBD2 (6 bases each). Germline V gene lookup returns CDR1 SGHTA and CDR2 FQGNSA. This CDR3 has 14 amino acids.

The CDR3 sequence: CASKPGTGSYEQYF. DNA for the CDR3: TGTGCCAGCAAACCCGGGACAGGGTCCTACGAGCAGTACTTC. This sequence joins TRBV6-1 and TRBJ2-7; TRBD1 matches at 9 bases. Germline CDR1 is MNHNS and CDR2 is SASEGT. CDR3 length: 14 amino acids. The junction had 5 bases not matched to a gene; V was cut back by 7 bases and J by 1 base.

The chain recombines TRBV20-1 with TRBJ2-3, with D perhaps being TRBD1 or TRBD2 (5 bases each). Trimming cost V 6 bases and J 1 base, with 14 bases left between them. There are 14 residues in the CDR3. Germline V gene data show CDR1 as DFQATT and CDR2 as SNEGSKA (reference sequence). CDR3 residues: CSAREMGGTDTQYF. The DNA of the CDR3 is TGCAGTGCCCGCGAGATGGGGGGCACAGATACGCAGTATTTT.

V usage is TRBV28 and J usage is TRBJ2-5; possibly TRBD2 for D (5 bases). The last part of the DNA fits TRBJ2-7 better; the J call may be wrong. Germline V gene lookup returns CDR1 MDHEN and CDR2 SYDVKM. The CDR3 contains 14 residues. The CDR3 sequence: CASKTPGTNYEQYF. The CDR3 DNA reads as TGTGCCAGCAAGACCCCGGGAACAAACTACGAGCAGTACTTC.

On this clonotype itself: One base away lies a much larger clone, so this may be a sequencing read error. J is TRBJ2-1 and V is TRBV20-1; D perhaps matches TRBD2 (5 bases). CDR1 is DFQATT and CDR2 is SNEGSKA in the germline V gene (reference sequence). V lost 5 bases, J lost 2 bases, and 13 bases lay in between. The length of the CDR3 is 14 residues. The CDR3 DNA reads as TGCAGTGCTTTAGCGTTTAGCCCCTACAATGAGCAGTTCTTC. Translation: CSALAFSPYNEQFF.

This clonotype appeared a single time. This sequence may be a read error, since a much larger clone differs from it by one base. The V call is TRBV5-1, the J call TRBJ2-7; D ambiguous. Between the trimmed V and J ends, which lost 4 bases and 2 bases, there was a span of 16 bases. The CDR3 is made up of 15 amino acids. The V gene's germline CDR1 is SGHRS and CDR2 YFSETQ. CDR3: CASSPIPSAAYEQYF. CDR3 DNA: TGCGCCAGCAGCCCCATCCCCAGCGCAGCCTACGAGCAGTACTTC.

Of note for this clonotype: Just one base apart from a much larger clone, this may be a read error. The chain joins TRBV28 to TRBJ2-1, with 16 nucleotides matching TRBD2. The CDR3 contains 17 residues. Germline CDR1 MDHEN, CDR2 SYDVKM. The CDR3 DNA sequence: TGTGCCAGCATCTTTGGGGGACTAGCGGGAGGGTCCGGTGAGCAGGTCTTC. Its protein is CASIFGGLAGGSGEQVF.

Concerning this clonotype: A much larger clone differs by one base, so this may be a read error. The CDR3 sequence: CASSRGTSGVSCEQYF. The DNA of the CDR3 is TGTGCCAGCAGTCGCGGGACTAGCGGGGTCTCCTGCGAGCAGTACTTC. This sequence joins TRBV12-3 or TRBV12-4 and TRBJ2-7; 13 bases line up with TRBD2. The CDR3 is 16 residues long.

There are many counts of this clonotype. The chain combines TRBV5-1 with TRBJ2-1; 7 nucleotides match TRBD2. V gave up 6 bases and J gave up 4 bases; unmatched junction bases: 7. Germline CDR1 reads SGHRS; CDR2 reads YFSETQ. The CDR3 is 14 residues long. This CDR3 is CASKSGTTYNEQFF. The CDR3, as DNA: TGCGCCAGCAAATCCGGGACTACTTACAATGAGCAGTTCTTC.

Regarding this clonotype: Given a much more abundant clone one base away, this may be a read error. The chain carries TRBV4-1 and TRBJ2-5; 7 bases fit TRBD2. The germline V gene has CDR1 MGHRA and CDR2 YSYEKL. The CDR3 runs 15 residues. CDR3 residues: CASSRTGTIQDTQYF. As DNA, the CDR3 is TGCGCCAGCAGCCGGACGGGGACTATCCAAGACACCCAGTACTTC.

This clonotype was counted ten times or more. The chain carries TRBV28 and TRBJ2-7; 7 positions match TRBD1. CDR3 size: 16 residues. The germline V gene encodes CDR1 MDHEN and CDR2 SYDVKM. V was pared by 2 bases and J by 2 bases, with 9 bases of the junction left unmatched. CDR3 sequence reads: CASSLIEAQGAYEQYF. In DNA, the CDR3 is TGTGCCAGCAGTTTAATAGAGGCTCAGGGGGCCTACGAGCAGTACTTC.

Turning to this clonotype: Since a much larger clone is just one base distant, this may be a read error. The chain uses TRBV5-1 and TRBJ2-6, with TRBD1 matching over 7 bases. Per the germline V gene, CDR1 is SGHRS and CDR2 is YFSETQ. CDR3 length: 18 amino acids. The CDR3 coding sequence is TGCGCCAGCAGCCCCTACACAGGGGACGGCTCTGGGGCCAACGTCCTGAATTTC. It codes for CASSPYTGDGSGANVLNF.

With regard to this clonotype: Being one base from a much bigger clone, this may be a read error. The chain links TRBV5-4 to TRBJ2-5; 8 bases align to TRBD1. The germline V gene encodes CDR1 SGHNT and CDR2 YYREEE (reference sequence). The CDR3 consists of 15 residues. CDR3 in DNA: TGTGCCAGCAGCCCCGACAGGGGCCTCCAAGAGACCCAGCACTTC. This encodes CASSPDRGLQETQHF.

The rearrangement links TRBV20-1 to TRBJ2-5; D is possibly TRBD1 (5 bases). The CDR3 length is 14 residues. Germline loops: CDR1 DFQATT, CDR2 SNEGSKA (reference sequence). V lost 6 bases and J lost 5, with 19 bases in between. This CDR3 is CSANDRPPKETQYF. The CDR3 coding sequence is TGCAGTGCAAACGACAGACCGCCGAAGGAGACCCAGTACTTC.

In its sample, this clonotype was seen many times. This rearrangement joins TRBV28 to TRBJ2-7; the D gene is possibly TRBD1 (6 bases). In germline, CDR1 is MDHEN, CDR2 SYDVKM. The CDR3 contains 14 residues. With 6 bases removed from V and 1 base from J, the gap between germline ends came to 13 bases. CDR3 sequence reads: CASRSGTTSYEQYF. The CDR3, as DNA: TGTGCCAGCAGGTCCGGGACAACTTCCTACGAGCAGTACTTC. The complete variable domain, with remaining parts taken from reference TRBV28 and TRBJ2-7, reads DVKVTQSSRYLVKRTGEKVFLECVQDMDHENMFWYRQDPGLGLRLIYFSYDVKMKEKGDIPEGYSVSREKKERFSLILESASTNQTSMYLCASRSGTTSYEQYFGPGTRLTVT.

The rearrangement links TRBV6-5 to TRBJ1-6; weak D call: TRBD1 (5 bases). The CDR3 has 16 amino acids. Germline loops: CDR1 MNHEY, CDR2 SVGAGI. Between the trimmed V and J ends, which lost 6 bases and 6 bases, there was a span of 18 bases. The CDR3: CASSPNGGARNSPLHF. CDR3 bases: TGTGCCAGCAGCCCCAACGGAGGGGCTCGTAATTCACCCCTCCACTTT.

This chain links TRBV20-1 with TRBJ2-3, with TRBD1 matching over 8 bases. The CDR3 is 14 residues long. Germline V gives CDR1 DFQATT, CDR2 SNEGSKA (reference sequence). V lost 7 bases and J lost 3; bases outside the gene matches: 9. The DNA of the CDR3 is TGCAGTGGGGCCTCGAGGACAGGGACAGATACGCAGTATTTT. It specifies CSGASRTGTDTQYF.

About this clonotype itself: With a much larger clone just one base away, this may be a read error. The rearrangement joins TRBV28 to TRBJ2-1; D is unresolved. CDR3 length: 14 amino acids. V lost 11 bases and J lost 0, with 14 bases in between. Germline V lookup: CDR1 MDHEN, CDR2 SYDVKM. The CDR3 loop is CAGTLGSSYNEQFF. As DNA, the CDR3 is TGTGCCGGCACTTTAGGTTCCTCCTACAATGAGCAGTTCTTC.

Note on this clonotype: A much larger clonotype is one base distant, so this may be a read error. The CDR3 loop reads CASSFGVRECNEQFF. The CDR3 DNA is TGCGCCAGCAGCTTCGGGGTACGAGAATGCAATGAGCAGTTCTTC. The chain combines TRBV5-1 with TRBJ2-1, with a weak D call TRBD2 (5 bases). The germline gives CDR1 SGHRS, CDR2 YFSETQ. Between the trimmed V and J ends, which lost 2 bases and 6 bases, there was a span of 15 bases. The CDR3 sequence is 15 residues long.

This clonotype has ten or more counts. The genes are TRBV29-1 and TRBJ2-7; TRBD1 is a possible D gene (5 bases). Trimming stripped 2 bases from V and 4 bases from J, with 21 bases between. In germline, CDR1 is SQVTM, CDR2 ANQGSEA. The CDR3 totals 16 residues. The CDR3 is CSVEKATEHLEYEQYF. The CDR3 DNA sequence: TGCAGCGTTGAAAAGGCGACAGAACATTTGGAGTACGAGCAGTACTTC.

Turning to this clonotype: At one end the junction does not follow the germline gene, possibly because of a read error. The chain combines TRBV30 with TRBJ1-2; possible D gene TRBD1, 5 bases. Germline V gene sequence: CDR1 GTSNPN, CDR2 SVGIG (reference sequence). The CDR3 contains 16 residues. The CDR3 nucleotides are TGTGCCTGGAGTGCCGACAGTGTTCGTAAAAACTATGGTTACACCTTC. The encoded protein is CAWSADSVRKNYGYTF. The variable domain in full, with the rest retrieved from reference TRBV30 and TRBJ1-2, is SQTIHQWPATLVQPVGSPLSLECTVEGTSNPNLYWYRQAAGRGLQLLFYSVGIGQISSEVPQNLSASRPQDRQFILSSKKLLLSDSGFYLCAWSADSVRKNYGYTFGSGTRLTVV.

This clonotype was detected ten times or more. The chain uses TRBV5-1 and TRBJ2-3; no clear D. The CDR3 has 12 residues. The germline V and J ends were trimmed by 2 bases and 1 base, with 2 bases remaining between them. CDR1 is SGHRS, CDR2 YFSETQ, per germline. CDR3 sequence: CASSFGTDTQYF. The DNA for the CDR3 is TGCGCCAGCAGCTTTGGCACAGATACGCAGTATTTT.

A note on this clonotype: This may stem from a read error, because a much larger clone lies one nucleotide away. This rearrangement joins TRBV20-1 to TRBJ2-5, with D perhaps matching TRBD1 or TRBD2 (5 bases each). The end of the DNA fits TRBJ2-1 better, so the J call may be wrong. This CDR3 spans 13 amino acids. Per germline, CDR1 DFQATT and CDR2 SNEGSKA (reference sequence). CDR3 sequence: CSATGTVQETQFF. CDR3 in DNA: TGCAGTGCCACCGGGACGGTCCAAGAGACCCAGTTCTTC.

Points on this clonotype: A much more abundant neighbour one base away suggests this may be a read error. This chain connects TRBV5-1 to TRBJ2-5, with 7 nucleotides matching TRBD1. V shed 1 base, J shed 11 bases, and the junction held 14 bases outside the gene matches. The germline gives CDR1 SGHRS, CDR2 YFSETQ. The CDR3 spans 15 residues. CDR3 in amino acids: CASSLTQTGTNEQYF. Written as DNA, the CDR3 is TGCGCCAGCAGCTTGACCCAGACAGGGACGAATGAGCAGTACTTC. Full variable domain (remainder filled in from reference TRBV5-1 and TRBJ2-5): KAGVTQTPRYLIKTRGQQVTLSCSPISGHRSVSWYQQTPGQGLQFLFEYFSETQRNKGNFPGRFSGRQFSNSRSEMNVSTLELGDSALYLCASSLTQTGTNEQYFGPGTRLLVL.

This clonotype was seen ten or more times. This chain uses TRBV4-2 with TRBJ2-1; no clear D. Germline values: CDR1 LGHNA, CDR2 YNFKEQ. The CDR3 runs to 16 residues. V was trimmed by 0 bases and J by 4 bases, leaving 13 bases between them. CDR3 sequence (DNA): TGTGCCAGCAGCCAAGAGGAAGACACTGGATACAATGAGCAGTTCTTC. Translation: CASSQEEDTGYNEQFF.